The rows below give T cell receptor beta chains drawn from one sample of a study of siplizumab effects on memory and regulatory T cells. TCRdb keeps only in-frame clones here, not all; method: immunoSEQ multiplex PCR. The sample records around 100,000 clones, around 93% being singletons. Specimen: non-Treg CD4+ T cells sorted from blood. Receptors originate from a human donor in good health. Both conserved end residues are part of each CDR3. A D gene is named only where the DNA matches it firmly. Not every row has a clone size; where given, it reads once, few, many or a size class.

clone size	V gene	D gene	J gene	CDR3 protein	CDR3 DNA
.	TRBV11-3	.	TRBJ2-7	CASSSNGQRRQYF	TGTGCCAGCAGCTCTAATGGACAGCGTCGACAGTACTTC
.	TRBV19	.	TRBJ1-3	CASSIGDGLSGNTIYF	TGTGCCAGTAGTATAGGAGACGGACTCTCTGGAAACACCATATATTTT
.	TRBV2	TRBD2	TRBJ2-3	CASRLTSGADTQYF	TGTGCCAGCAGGTTGACTAGCGGGGCGGATACGCAGTATTTT
.	TRBV6-5	.	TRBJ2-7	CASQKLGAYEQYF	TGTGCCAGCCAAAAGCTGGGGGCATACGAGCAGTACTTC
once	TRBV28	.	TRBJ2-5	CASSLRSGLETQYF	TGTGCCAGCAGTTTAAGGTCAGGGTTAGAGACCCAGTACTTC
.	TRBV11-3	.	TRBJ2-1	CASSLNRGQNNEQFF	TGTGCCAGCAGCCTAAACCGGGGCCAAAACAATGAGCAGTTCTTC
.	TRBV11-2	TRBD2	TRBJ2-3	CASSPFMGGSGGTQYF	TGTGCCAGCAGCCCCTTTATGGGCGGGAGTGGAGGTACGCAGTATTTT
.	TRBV5-8	TRBD1	TRBJ1-2	CASSLPGTGGGYGYTF	TGTGCCAGCAGCTTGCCCGGAACAGGGGGAGGCTATGGCTACACCTTC
.	TRBV5-8	TRBD1	TRBJ2-7	CASSSTGLAYEQYF	TGTGCCAGCAGCTCGACAGGGTTAGCCTACGAGCAGTACTTC
.	TRBV7-2	TRBD2	TRBJ2-7	CASSVRSGSYEQYF	TGTGCCAGCAGCGTTCGTAGCGGGAGCTACGAGCAGTACTTC
.	TRBV19	.	TRBJ2-1	CASSILPMYSYNEQFF	TGTGCCAGTAGTATACTTCCAATGTACTCCTACAATGAGCAGTTCTTC
.	TRBV28	.	TRBJ2-7	CASGRPGQYF	TGTGCCAGCGGCCGACCGGGGCAGTACTTC
.	TRBV6-5	.	TRBJ1-5	CASSSGRVQPQHF	TGTGCCAGCAGTTCAGGTAGGGTCCAGCCCCAGCATTTT
.	TRBV29-1	TRBD1	TRBJ2-3	CSIRGGDRGTDTQYF	TGCAGCATCCGAGGTGGGGACAGGGGCACAGATACGCAGTATTTT
.	TRBV7-3	TRBD2	TRBJ2-5	CASSYGAGGPETQYF	TGTGCCAGCAGCTACGGGGCGGGAGGGCCCGAGACCCAGTACTTC
once	TRBV6-5	.	TRBJ1-3	CASRTGNTIYF	TGTGCCAGCAGAACTGGAAACACCATATATTTT